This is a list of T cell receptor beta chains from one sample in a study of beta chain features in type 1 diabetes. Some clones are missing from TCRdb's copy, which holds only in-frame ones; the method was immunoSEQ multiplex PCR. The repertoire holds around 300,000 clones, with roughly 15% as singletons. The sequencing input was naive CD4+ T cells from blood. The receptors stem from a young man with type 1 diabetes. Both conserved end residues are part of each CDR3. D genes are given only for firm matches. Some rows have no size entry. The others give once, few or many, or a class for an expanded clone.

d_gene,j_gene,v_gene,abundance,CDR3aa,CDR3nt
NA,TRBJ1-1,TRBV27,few,CASSSNGWTEYTEAFF,TGTGCCAGCAGTTCTAACGGTTGGACAGAATACACTGAAGCTTTCTTT
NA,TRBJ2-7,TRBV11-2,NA,CASRDTPGLAYEQYF,TGTGCCAGCAGGGATACCCCAGGGCTTGCCTACGAGCAGTACTTC
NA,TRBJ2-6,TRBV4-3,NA,CASSQDPPGLFSGANVLTF,TGCGCCAGCAGCCAAGACCCTCCGGGACTTTTCTCTGGGGCCAACGTCCTGACTTTC
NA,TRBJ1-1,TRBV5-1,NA,CASSQGVNTEAFF,TGCGCCAGCAGCCAAGGAGTGAACACTGAAGCTTTCTTT
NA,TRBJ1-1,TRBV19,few,CASSKGYGTEAFF,TGTGCCAGTAGCAAGGGGTATGGCACTGAAGCTTTCTTT
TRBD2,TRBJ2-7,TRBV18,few,CASSPGVAGDYEQYF,TGTGCCAGCTCACCCGGGGTAGCGGGAGATTACGAGCAGTACTTC
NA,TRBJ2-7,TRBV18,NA,CASSTPGRGEQYF,TGTGCCAGCTCAACCCCCGGGAGAGGGGAGCAGTACTTC
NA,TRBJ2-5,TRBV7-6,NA,CASSLARARAAETQYF,TGTGCCAGCAGCTTAGCGCGGGCGAGGGCTGCAGAGACCCAGTACTTC
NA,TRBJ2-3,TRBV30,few,CAWSVKGSDTQYF,TGTGCCTGGAGTGTTAAGGGGTCGGATACGCAGTATTTT
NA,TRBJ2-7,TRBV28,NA,CASSSVLTDNEQYF,TGTGCCAGCAGTTCCGTACTCACTGACAACGAGCAGTACTTC
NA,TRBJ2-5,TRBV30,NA,CAWSWGRRETQYF,TGTGCCTGGAGTTGGGGGAGGAGAGAGACCCAGTACTTC
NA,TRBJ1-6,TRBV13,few,CASSLGARTRFSPLHF,TGTGCCAGCAGCTTAGGCGCACGGACTAGGTTTTCACCCCTCCACTTT
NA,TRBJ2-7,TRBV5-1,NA,CASSETGGRIEQYF,TGCGCCAGCAGCGAGACAGGAGGTAGAATAGAGCAGTACTTC
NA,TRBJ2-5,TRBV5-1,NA,CASRQSGETQYF,TGCGCCAGCAGGCAGTCCGGGGAGACCCAGTACTTC
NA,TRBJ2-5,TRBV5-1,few,CASSTRPVGGFGRETQYF,TGCGCCAGCAGCACCCGACCCGTAGGCGGGTTCGGGAGAGAGACCCAGTACTTC
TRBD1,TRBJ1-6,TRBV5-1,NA,CASSPGDREQSPLHF,TGCGCCAGCAGCCCTGGTGACAGGGAACAATCACCCCTCCACTTT
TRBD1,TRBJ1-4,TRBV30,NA,CAWSAYRGRFGEKLFF,TGTGCCTGGAGTGCGTACAGGGGGCGATTTGGTGAAAAACTGTTTTTT
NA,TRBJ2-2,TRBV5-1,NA,CASSLVRQSNTGELFF,TGCGCCAGCAGCTTGGTGAGACAATCGAACACCGGGGAGCTGTTTTTT
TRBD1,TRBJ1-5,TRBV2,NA,CASTPKGGWDQPQHF,TGTGCCAGCACCCCTAAAGGGGGCTGGGATCAGCCCCAGCATTTT
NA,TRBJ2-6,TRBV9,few,CASSVYSSSGANVLTF,TGTGCCAGCAGCGTCTACAGTAGCTCTGGGGCCAACGTCCTGACTTTC
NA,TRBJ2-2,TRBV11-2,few,CASSLGRGQDIANTGELFF,TGTGCCAGCAGCTTAGGGCGTGGGCAGGACATCGCGAACACCGGGGAGCTGTTTTTT
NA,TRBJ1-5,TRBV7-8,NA,CASSPSVGRGNQPQHF,TGTGCCAGCAGCCCCTCCGTGGGGCGCGGCAATCAGCCCCAGCATTTT
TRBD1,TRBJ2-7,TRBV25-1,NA,CASSRDSSYEQYF,TGTGCCAGCAGCCGGGACAGCTCCTACGAGCAGTACTTC